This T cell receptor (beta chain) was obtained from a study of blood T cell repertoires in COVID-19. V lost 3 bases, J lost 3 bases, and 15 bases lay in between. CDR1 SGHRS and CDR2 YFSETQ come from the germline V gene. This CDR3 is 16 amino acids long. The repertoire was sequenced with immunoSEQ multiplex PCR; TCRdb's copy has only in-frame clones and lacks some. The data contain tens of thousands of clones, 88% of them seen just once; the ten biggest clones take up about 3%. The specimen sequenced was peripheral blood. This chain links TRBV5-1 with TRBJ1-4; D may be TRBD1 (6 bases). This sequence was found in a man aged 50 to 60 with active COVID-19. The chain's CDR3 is CASSYNQGLANEKLFF. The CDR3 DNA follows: TGCGCCAGCAGCTACAATCAGGGGTTGGCTAATGAAAAACTGTTTTTT.